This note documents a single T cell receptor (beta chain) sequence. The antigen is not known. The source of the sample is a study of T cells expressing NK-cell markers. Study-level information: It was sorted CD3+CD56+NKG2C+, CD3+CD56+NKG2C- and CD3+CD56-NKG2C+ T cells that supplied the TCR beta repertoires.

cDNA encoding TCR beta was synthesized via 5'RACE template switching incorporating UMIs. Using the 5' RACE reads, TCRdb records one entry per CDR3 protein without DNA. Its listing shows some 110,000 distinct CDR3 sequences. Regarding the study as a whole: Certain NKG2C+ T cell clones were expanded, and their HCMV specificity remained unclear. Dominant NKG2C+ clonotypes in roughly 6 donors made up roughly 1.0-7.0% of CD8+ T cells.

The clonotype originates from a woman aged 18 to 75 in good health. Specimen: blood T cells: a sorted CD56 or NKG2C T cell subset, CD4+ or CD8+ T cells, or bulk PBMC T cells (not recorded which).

The CDR3 loop reads CASSSSGMGNQPQHF. The V call is TRBV28, the J call TRBJ1-5; TCRdb indicates TRBD1, and absent DNA this call remains unverified. CDR1 and CDR2 (germline): MDHEN, SYDVKM. The CDR3 has 15 residues.